The 13 T cell receptor beta chains below were found in one sample sequenced in a study of Ad26.COV2.S vaccination and SARS-CoV-2 variants (dated by TCRdb to the early 2020s). The method was the immunoSEQ multiplex PCR assay. Here the immuneACCESS table is served through TCRdb, limited to in-frame sequences with V and J called. Missing clones are a known gap in these copies; in checked studies unresolved V genes cover under half, and the rest lacks a known reason. This sample is represented by around 300,000 clones; about 88% of them were singletons. Jointly, the top ten make up 6.4% of the sample. Sample treatment or condition, as interpreted from the label and publication: 15 to 20 received Ad26.COV2.S at low or high dose, single or two shots; 5 received placebo; per-sample allocation not given. Repertoires of vaccine and placebo recipients were sequenced from samples taken on day 63 after the first injection.

This specimen was peripheral blood, taken in a trial of Ad26.COV2.S vaccine versus placebo. These receptor sequences come from a person between 18 and 59 years old who received the Ad26.COV2.S COVID-19 vaccine or a placebo.

This clone appeared many times. The chain has TRBV6-5 and TRBJ2-2; 9 bases are a match to TRBD2. Germline V gives CDR1 MNHEY, CDR2 SVGAGI. V dropped 7 bases and J dropped 7; count of bases not matched to a gene: 4. There are 13 residues in the CDR3. The CDR3 DNA is TGTGCCAGCAACCGCGGGAGGGGCGGGGAGCTGTTTTTT. Its translation: CASNRGRGGELFF.

The chain carries TRBV30 and TRBJ2-2, with unresolved D. Trimming stripped 3 bases from V and 6 bases from J, with 8 bases between. CDR1 is GTSNPN, CDR2 SVGIG, per germline (reference sequence). The CDR3 runs to 12 residues. The CDR3 sequence: CAWRPGPGELFF. CDR3 coding DNA: TGTGCCTGGAGACCCGGGCCCGGGGAGCTGTTTTTT.

The chain joins TRBV7-3 to TRBJ1-1, with 8 bases lining up with TRBD1. This CDR3 has 15 amino acids. Per germline, CDR1 SGHTA and CDR2 FQGTGA. V lost 5 bases to trimming and J lost 6 bases; unmatched junction nucleotides: 11. The CDR3 loop is CASSPPSGTGSEAFF. CDR3 in DNA: TGTGCCAGCAGCCCGCCCTCCGGGACAGGATCTGAAGCTTTCTTT.

The chain has TRBV2 and TRBJ2-2; D perhaps matches TRBD2 (6 bases). Germline-derived CDR1 and CDR2 are SNHLY and FYNNEI. V was pared by 9 bases and J by 6 bases, with 17 bases between. The CDR3 length is 14 residues. The DNA for the CDR3 is TGTGCCAGTGCACCAGGGAGGAATGCCGGGGAGCTGTTTTTT. It specifies CASAPGRNAGELFF. Together with reference TRBV2 and TRBJ2-2, the CDR3 gives the full variable domain: EPEVTQTPSHQVTQMGQEVILRCVPISNHLYFYWYRQILGQKVEFLVSFYNNEISEKSEIFDDQFSVERPDGSNFTLKIRSTKLEDSAMYFCASAPGRNAGELFFGEGSRLTVL.

This rearrangement joins TRBV6-2 or TRBV6-3 to TRBJ2-7, with 9 bases lining up with TRBD2. With 0 bases clipped from V and 7 bases from J, the junction kept 7 bases outside the gene matches. The germline V gene encodes CDR1 MNHEY and CDR2 SVGEGT. The CDR3 totals 15 residues. CDR3 bases: TGTGCCAGCAGTTACTCGGCTAGCGGGATTGTTGAGCAGTACTTC. Protein sequence: CASSYSASGIVEQYF.

The V call is TRBV3-1 (or the pseudogene TRBV3-2), the J call TRBJ2-3, with D unresolved. V lost 3 bases and J 2 bases, leaving 9 bases between the germline ends. CDR1 and CDR2 (germline): LGHDT, YNNKEL (reference sequence). The CDR3 runs 14 residues. Written as DNA, the CDR3 is TGTGCCAGCAGCCACCAGCCCCTCACAGATACGCAGTATTTT. Protein product: CASSHQPLTDTQYF.

The rearrangement uses TRBV6-2 or TRBV6-3 and TRBJ2-1; TRBD1 matches 8 bases. Per germline, CDR1 MNHEY and CDR2 SVGEGT. With 6 bases clipped from V and 0 bases from J, the junction kept 7 bases outside the gene matches. The CDR3 is 16 residues long. CDR3 DNA sequence: TGTGCCAGCAGCACCGGGACAGGACCCTCCTACAATGAGCAGTTCTTC. Translating it yields CASSTGTGPSYNEQFF.

The rearrangement joins TRBV20-1 to TRBJ1-5; 7 bases match TRBD1. There are 14 residues in the CDR3. Germline CDR1 DFQATT, CDR2 SNEGSKA (reference sequence). Losses at the gene ends were 3 bases for V and 4 bases for J; bases not matched to a gene: 6. CDR3: CSASGAGGNQPQHF. Here the CDR3 DNA reads TGCAGTGCTAGTGGGGCAGGGGGAAATCAGCCCCAGCATTTT.

The chain combines TRBV24-1 with TRBJ2-1; tentatively, D is TRBD1 (6 bases). CDR1 and CDR2 from the germline V gene are KGHDR and SFDVKD. The CDR3 runs to 13 residues. Trimming left V 4 bases short and J 7 bases short, with 10 bases between. CDR3 loop: CATSDFTGNEQFF. DNA of the CDR3: TGTGCCACCAGTGACTTCACAGGGAATGAGCAGTTCTTC.

V and J are TRBV7-8 and TRBJ2-1; 7 bases are shared with TRBD2. The germline V gene encodes CDR1 SGHVS and CDR2 FQNEAQ. With V trimmed by 1 base and J by 3 bases, 3 bases remained unmatched. CDR3 length: 15 amino acids. The CDR3 is CASSLVSGRYNEQFF. DNA of the CDR3: TGTGCCAGCAGCTTAGTTAGCGGGCGCTACAATGAGCAGTTCTTC.

This chain joins TRBV6-5 and TRBJ2-7; a weak D match, TRBD1 (6 bases). Deletions cut 0 bases from V and 10 bases from J, with 13 bases between. Germline V CDR1 and CDR2: MNHEY, SVGAGI. CDR3 size: 13 residues. Written as DNA, the CDR3 is TGTGCCAGCAGTTACTCGGGGACAAGGGAACAGTACTTC. Protein product: CASSYSGTREQYF.

V and J are TRBV12-2 and TRBJ1-1. TRBV12-2 is deemed a pseudogene. The CDR3 runs 19 residues. CDR3 sequence reads: CASRLGEAPGWPRNTEAFF. The CDR3 DNA sequence: TGTGCAAGTCGCTTAGGAGAAGCCCCCGGTTGGCCCCGGAACACTGAAGCTTTCTTT.

The V and J genes are TRBV12-3 or TRBV12-4 and TRBJ2-7; D gene unclear. This CDR3 contains 13 residues. Trimming took 2 bases from V and 5 from J, leaving 10 bases between them. DNA for the CDR3: TGTGCCAGCAGTTTATTCTTGGTACACGAGCAGTACTTC. Translated, it gives CASSLFLVHEQYF.